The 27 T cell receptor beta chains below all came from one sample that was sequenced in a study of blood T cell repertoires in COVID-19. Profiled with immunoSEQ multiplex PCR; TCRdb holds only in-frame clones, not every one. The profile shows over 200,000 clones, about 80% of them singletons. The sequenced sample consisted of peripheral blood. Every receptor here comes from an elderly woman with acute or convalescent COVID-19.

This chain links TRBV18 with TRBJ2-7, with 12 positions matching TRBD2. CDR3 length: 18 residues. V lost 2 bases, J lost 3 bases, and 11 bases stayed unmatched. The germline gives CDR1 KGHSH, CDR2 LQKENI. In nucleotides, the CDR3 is TGTGCCAGCTCACCAAGGGGGACTAGCGGGCTTTTGGGCTACGAGCAGTACTTC. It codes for CASSPRGTSGLLGYEQYF.

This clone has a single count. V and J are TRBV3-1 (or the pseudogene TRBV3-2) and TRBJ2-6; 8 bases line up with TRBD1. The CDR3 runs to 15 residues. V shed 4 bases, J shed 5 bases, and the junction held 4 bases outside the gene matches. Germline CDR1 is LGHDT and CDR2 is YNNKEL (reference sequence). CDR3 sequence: CASSLQGVRANVLTF. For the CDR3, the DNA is TGTGCCAGCAGCCTACAGGGGGTGAGGGCCAACGTCCTGACTTTC.

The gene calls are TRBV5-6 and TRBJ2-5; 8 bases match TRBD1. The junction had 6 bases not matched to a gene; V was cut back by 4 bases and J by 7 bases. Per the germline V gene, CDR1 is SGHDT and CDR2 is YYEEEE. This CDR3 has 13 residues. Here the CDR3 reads CASSRQGSGTQYF. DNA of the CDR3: TGTGCCAGCAGCCGACAGGGGTCGGGGACCCAGTACTTC.

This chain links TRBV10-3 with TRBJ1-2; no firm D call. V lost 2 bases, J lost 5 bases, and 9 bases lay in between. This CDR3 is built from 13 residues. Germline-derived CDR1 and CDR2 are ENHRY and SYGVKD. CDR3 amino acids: CAISEPTSYGYTF. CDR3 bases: TGTGCCATCAGTGAGCCGACATCATATGGCTACACCTTC.

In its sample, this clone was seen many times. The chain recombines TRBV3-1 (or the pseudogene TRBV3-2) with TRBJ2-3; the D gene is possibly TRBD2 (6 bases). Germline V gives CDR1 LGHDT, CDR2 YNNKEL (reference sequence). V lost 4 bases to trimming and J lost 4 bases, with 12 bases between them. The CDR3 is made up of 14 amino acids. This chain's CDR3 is CASSPGSTADTQYF. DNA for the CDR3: TGTGCCAGCAGCCCCGGGAGTACCGCAGATACGCAGTATTTT.

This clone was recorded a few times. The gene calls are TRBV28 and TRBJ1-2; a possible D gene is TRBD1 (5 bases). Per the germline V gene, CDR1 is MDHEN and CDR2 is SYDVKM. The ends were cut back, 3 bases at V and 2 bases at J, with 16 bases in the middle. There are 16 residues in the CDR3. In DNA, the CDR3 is TGTGCCAGCAGTTTCCCAACGGGGGATCTGAACTATGGCTACACCTTC. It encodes CASSFPTGDLNYGYTF.

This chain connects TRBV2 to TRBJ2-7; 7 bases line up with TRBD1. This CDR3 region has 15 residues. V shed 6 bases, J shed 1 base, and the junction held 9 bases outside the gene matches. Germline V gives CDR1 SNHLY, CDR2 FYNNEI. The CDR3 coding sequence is TGTGCCAGCAGCCCACCACAGGGGAGATCCTACGAGCAGTACTTC. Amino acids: CASSPPQGRSYEQYF.

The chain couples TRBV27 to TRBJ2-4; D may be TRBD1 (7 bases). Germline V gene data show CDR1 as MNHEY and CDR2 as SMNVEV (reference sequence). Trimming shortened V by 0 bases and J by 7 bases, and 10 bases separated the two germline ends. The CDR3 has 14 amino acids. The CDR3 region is CASSLSRGRNIQYF. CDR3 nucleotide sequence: TGTGCCAGCAGTTTATCCAGGGGGAGGAACATTCAGTACTTC.

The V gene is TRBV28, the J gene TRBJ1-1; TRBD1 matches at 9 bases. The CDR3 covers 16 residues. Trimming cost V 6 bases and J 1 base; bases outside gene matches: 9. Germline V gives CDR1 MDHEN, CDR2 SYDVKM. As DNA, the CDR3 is TGTGCCAGCAGGACGGGACAGGGAGGTGGGAACACTGAAGCTTTCTTT. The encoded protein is CASRTGQGGGNTEAFF.

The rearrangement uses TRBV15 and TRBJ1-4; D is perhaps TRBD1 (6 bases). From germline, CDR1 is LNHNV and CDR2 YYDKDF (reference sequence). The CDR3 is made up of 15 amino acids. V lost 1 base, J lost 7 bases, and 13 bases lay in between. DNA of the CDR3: TGTGCCACCAGCAGAGGCGGGGGGCTTTTTGAAAAACTGTTTTTT. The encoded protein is CATSRGGGLFEKLFF.

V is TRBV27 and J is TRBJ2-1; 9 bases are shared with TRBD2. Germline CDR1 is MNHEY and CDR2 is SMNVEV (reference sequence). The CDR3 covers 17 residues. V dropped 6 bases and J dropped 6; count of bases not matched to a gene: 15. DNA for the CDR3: TGTGCCAGCAGCACCAAGTACCAACTAGCGGGCGGCAATGAGCAGTTCTTC. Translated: CASSTKYQLAGGNEQFF.

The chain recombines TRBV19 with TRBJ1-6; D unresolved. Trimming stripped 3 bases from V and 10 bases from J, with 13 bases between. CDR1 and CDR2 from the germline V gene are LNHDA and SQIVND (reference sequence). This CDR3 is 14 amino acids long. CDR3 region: CASSIGGSGSPLHF. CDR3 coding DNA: TGTGCCAGTAGTATCGGAGGGAGTGGGTCACCCCTCCACTTT.

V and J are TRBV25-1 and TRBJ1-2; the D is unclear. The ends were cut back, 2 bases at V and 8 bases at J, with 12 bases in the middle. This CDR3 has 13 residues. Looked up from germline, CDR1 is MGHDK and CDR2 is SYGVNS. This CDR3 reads CASSEPGNRGYTF. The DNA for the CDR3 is TGTGCCAGCAGTGAACCGGGGAATCGAGGCTACACCTTC.

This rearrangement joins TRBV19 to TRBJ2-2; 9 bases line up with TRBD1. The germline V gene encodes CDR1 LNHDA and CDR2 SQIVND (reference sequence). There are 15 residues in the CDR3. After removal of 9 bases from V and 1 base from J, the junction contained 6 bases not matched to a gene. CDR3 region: CASKRDRVNTGELFF. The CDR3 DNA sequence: TGTGCCAGCAAAAGGGACAGGGTGAACACCGGGGAGCTGTTTTTT.

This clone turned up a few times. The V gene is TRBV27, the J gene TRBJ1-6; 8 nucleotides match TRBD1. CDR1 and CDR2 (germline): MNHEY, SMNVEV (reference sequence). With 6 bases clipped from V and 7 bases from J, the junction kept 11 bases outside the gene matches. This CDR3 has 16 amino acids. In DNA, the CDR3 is TGTGCCAGCAGGCAACCGGGACAGGCCCCCAATTCACCCCTCCACTTT. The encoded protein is CASRQPGQAPNSPLHF.

CDR3 coding DNA: TGTGCCAGCTCGGGACAGAGGGCAAATGAGCAGTTCTTC. Amino acids: CASSGQRANEQFF. The V gene is TRBV12-3 or TRBV12-4, the J gene TRBJ2-1; 7 nucleotides line up with TRBD1. The J segment lost 7 bases and the V segment lost 8 bases, leaving 8 bases of the junction unmatched. The CDR3 is 13 residues long.

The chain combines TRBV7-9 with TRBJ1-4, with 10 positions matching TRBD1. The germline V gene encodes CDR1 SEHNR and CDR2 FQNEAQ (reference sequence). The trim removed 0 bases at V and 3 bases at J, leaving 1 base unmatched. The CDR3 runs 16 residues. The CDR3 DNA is TGTGCCAGCAGCTTAGCAGGGACAGGGGCTAATGAAAAACTGTTTTTT. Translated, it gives CASSLAGTGANEKLFF.

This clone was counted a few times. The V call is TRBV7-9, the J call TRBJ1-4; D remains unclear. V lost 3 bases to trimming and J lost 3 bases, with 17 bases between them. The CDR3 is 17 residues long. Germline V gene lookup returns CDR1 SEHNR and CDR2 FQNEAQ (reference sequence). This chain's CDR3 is CASSFEGGEGSNEKLFF. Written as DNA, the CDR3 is TGTGCCAGCAGCTTCGAGGGCGGGGAGGGATCTAATGAAAAACTGTTTTTT. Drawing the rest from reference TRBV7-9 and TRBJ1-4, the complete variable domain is DTGVSQNPRHKITKRGQNVTFRCDPISEHNRLYWYRQTLGQGPEFLTYFQNEAQLEKSRLLSDRFSAERPKGSFSTLEIQRTEQGDSAMYLCASSFEGGEGSNEKLFFGSGTQLSVL.

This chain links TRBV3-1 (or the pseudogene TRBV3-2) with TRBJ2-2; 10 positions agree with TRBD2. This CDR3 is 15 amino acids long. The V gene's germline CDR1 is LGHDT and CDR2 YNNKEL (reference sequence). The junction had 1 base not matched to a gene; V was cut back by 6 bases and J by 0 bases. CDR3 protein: CASRLAGPNTGELFF. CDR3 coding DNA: TGTGCCAGCAGACTAGCGGGACCGAACACCGGGGAGCTGTTTTTT.

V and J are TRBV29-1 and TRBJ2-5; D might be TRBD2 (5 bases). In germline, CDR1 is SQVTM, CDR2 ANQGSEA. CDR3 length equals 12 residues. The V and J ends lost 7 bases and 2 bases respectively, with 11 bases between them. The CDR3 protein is CSAVVAQETQYF. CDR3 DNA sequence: TGCAGCGCTGTGGTAGCGCAAGAGACCCAGTACTTC.

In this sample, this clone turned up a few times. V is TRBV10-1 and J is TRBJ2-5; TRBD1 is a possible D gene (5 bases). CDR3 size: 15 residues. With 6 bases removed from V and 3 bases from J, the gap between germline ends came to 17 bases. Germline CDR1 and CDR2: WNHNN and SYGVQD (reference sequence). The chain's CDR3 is CASRSNQGLEETQYF. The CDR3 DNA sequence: TGCGCCAGCAGAAGTAATCAGGGTTTAGAAGAGACCCAGTACTTC.

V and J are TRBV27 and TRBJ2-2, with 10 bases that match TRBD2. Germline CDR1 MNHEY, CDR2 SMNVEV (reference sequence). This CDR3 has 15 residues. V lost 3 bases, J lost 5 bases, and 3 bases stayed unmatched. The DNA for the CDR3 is TGTGCCAGCAGTTTTGGGACTAGCGCAACCGGGGAGCTGTTTTTT. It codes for CASSFGTSATGELFF.

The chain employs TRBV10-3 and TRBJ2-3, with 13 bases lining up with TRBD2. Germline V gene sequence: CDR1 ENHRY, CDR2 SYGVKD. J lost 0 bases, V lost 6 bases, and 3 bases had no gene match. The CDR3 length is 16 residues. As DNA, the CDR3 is TGTGCCATCAGCCGGACTAGCGGGAGTAGCACAGATACGCAGTATTTT. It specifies CAISRTSGSSTDTQYF.

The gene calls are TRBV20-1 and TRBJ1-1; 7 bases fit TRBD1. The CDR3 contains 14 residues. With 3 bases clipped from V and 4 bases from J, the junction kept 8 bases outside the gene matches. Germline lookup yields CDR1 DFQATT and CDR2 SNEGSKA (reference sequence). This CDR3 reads CSASYLQGGTEAFF. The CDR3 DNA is TGCAGTGCTAGTTATTTGCAGGGGGGCACTGAAGCTTTCTTT.

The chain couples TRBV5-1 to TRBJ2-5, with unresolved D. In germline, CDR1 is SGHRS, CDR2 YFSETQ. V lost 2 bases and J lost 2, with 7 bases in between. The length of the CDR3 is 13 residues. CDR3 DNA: TGCGCCAGCAGCTTCCTAGAACAAGAGACCCAGTACTTC. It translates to CASSFLEQETQYF.

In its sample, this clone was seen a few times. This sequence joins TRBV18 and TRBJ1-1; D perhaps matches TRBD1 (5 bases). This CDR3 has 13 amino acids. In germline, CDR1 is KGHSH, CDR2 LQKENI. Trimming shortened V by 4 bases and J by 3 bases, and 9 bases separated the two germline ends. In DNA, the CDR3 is TGTGCCAGCTCACAAACCAGGGACACTGAAGCTTTCTTT. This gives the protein CASSQTRDTEAFF.

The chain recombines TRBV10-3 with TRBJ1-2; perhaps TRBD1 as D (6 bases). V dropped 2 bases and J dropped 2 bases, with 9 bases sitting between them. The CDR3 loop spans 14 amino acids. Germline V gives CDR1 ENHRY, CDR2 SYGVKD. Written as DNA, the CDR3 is TGTGCCATCAGTGAGAGGACAGAGAACTATGGCTACACCTTC. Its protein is CAISERTENYGYTF.